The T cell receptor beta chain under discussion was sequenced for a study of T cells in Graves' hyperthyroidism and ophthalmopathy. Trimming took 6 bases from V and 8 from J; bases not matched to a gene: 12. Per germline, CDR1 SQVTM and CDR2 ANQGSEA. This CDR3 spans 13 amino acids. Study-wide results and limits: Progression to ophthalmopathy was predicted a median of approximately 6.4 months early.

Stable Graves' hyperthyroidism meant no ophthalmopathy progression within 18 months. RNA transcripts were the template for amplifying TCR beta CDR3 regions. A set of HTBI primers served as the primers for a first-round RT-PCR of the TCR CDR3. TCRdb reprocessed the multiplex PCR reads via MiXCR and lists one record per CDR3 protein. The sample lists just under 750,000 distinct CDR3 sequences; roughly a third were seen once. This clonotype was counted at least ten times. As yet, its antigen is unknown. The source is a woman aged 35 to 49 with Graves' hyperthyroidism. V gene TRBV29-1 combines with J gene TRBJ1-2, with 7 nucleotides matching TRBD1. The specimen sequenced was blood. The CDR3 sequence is CSVDRAVYLGYTF. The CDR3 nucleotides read TGCAGCGTCGACAGGGCAGTTTACCTCGGCTACACCTTC.